What follows describes a single TCR beta chain. Its cognate antigen is unknown. Germline assignment: CDR1 SGHTA and CDR2 FQGTGA. There are 15 residues in the CDR3. V dropped 3 bases and J dropped 0 bases, with 6 bases sitting between them. This sample is part of a study of CD4+ T cells in melanoma. Study-level results: In melanoma, neoantigen-specific CD4+ T cells reportedly differed in differentiation state. CD8+ T cell, macrophage and B cell function reportedly correlated with neoantigen-specific CD4+ T cells.

Clones were sequenced by immunoSEQ multiplex PCR, and TCRdb holds only the in-frame ones, with some missing. This table holds about 10,000 clones, 75% to 80% found once. This receptor was obtained from a human donor with melanoma. This chain connects TRBV7-3 to TRBJ2-6; D is possibly TRBD1 (5 bases). Input material: cells from a culture (not recorded whether cultured in vitro). The CDR3 protein is CASSFQGSGANVLTF. In nucleotides, the CDR3 is TGTGCCAGCAGCTTCCAGGGCTCTGGGGCCAACGTCCTGACTTTC.